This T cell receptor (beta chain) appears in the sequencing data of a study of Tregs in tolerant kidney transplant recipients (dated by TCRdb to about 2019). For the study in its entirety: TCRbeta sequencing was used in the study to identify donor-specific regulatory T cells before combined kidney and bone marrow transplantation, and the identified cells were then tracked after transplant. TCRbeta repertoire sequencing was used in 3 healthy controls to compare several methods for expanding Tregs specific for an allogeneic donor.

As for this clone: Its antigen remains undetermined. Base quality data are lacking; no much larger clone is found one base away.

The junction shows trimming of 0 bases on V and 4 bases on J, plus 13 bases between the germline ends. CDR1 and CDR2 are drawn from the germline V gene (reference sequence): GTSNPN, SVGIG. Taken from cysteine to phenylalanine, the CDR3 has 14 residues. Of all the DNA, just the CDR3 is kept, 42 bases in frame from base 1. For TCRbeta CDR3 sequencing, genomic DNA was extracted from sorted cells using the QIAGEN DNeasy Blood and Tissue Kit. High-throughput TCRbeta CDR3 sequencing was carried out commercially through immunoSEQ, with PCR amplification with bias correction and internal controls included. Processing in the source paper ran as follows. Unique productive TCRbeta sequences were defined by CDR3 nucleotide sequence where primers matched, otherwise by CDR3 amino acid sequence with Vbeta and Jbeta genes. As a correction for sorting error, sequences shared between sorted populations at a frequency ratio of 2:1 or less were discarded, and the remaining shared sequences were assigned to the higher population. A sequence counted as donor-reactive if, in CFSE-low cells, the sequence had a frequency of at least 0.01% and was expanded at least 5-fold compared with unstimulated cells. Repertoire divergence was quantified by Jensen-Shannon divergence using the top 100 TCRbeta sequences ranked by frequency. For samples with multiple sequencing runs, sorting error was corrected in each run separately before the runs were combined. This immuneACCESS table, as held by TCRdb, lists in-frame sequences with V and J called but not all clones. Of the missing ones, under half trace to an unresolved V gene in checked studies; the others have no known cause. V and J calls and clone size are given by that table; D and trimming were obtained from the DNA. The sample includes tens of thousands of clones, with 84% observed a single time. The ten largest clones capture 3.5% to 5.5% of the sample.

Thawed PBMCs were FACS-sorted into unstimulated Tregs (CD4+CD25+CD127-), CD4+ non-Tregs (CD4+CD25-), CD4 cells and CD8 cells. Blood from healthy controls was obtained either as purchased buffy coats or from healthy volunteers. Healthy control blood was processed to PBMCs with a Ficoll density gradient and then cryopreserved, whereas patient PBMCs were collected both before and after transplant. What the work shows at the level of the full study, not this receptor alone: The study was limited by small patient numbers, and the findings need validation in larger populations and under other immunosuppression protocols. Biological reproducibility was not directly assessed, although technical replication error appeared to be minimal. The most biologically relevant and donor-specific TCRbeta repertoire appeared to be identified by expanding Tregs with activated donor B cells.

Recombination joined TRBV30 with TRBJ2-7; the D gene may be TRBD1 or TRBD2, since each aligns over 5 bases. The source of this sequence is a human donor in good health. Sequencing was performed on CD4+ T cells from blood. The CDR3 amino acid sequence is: CAWSVPWGLYEQYF. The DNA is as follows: TGTGCCTGGAGTGTACCTTGGGGGTTGTACGAGCAGTACTTC.